These 6 T cell receptor beta chains originate from one sample sequenced in a study of early T cells in non-severe SARS-CoV-2 infection. TCRdb reanalysed the 5' RACE reads using MiXCR and keeps one entry per CDR3 protein. This table holds approximately 37,000 distinct CDR3 sequences, approximately 8% found once. This specimen consisted of whole blood, obtained at baseline. These receptors were taken from an adult who was a healthcare worker with PCR-confirmed SARS-CoV-2 infection or an uninfected control (not recorded which).

The genes are TRBV7-7 and TRBJ2-1; TRBD1 might be the D (6 bases). The germline CDR1 and CDR2 sequences are SSHAT and FNYEAQ (reference sequence). This CDR3 contains 13 residues. Trimming shortened V by 2 bases and J by 5 bases, and 7 bases separated the two germline ends. The CDR3 loop is CASSLKGDNEQFF. The CDR3 bases are TGTGCCAGCAGCTTAAAGGGGGACAATGAGCAGTTCTTC.

In its sample, this clonotype was seen many times. This rearrangement joins TRBV5-6 to TRBJ2-3; 7 bases are a match to TRBD2. The V and J ends lost 4 bases and 1 base, in that order; junction bases with no gene match: 6. Germline V lookup: CDR1 SGHDT, CDR2 YYEEEE. The CDR3 runs 15 residues. CDR3 amino acids: CASSPGLGGTDTQYF. The CDR3, as DNA: TGTGCCAGCAGCCCTGGACTAGGTGGCACAGATACGCAGTATTTT.

This clonotype was counted at least ten times. V and J are TRBV30 and TRBJ1-6; D is uncertain. V was pared by 4 bases and J by 7 bases, with 11 bases between. CDR3 size: 13 residues. The germline V gene encodes CDR1 GTSNPN and CDR2 SVGIG (reference sequence). In DNA form, the CDR3 reads TGTGCCTGGATGAGGCAGGCAAATTCACCCCTCCACTTT. Translating it yields CAWMRQANSPLHF.

Remarks on this clonotype: One end of the junction fails to match germline, which may point to a read error. The CDR3 bases are TGTGCCAGCAGCTCCCAGGGGAACACCTGGGAGCTGTTTTTT. Amino acids: CASSSQGNTWELFF. This chain links TRBV12-3 or TRBV12-4 with TRBJ2-2, with a weak D call TRBD1 (6 bases). The CDR3 runs 14 residues.

This chain uses TRBV6-4 with TRBJ2-1; TRBD2 aligns across 13 bases. The CDR3 loop spans 15 amino acids. Unmatched junction bases numbered 3, after V lost 5 bases and J lost 5 bases. In germline, CDR1 is MRHNA, CDR2 SNTAGT. DNA of the CDR3: TGTGCCAGCAGTCAAGGACTAGCGGGGGACAATGAGCAGTTCTTC. Its protein product is CASSQGLAGDNEQFF.

This clonotype was detected only a few times. The rearrangement joins TRBV28 to TRBJ2-4, with 7 bases matching TRBD1. The CDR3 spans 16 residues. Germline CDR1 and CDR2: MDHEN and SYDVKM. With 4 bases clipped from V and 8 bases from J, the junction kept 14 bases outside the gene matches. This CDR3 reads CASSSFFGTEGDIQYF. CDR3 coding DNA: TGTGCCAGCAGTTCTTTTTTCGGGACAGAAGGGGACATTCAGTACTTC.